The clone carrying this T cell receptor beta chain was counted only a few times. Its antigen is still unknown. This sample is drawn from a study of T-cell memory formation after mild COVID-19. Study summary: Largely donor-specific sequence clusters came from a couple of donors. Study-wide findings and caveats: A balance of CD4 and CD8 characterized clones contracting day 15 to 85, whereas later expanders leaned CD4+. Second-wave clones reaching peak frequency on day 37 lacked confirmed SARS-CoV-2 specificity. Contracting CD4+ clones lay largely in CM and EM, with CD8+ ones residing in EMRA.

TCRdb independently ran MiXCR on the 5' RACE reads; one entry per CDR3 protein. The profile covers 60,000 to 65,000 distinct CDR3 sequences, with 9.3% appearing a single time and approximately 1.1% taken by the ten largest. The CDR3 runs to 16 residues. V was pared by 2 bases and J by 1 base, with 11 bases between. Germline V gives CDR1 SGHTA, CDR2 FQGTGA. The sequencing input was PBMCs or a T cell subset sorted from them (not recorded which). The chain is built from TRBV7-3 and TRBJ2-2; D is unclear. The source of this sequence is a man younger than 35 who had mild COVID-19 (a few samples of this study predate the infection). Cell type and time point are not known. CDR3 in DNA: TGTGCCAGCAGCTTATTCGCCGTTAAGAACACCGGGGAGCTGTTTTTT. It codes for CASSLFAVKNTGELFF.